This T cell receptor (beta chain) was found in a study of neurological immune-mediated disorders. Regarding the study as a whole: No CDR3 amino acid sequences were shared by expanded clones across subjects, suggesting private repertoires in all groups.

This clonotype was seen repeatedly, ten times or more. Its antigen is unknown. The cells used in sorted libraries, CD4+ or CD8+ T cells, numbered about a million. This CDR3 region has 16 residues. The V gene lost 4 bases and the J gene lost 0 bases, with 13 bases spanning the gap. Each CDR3 protein is one row after TCRdb ran MiXCR on the 5' RACE reads. Of some 22,000 distinct CDR3 sequences listed, about 18% are singletons. The TCR originated in a woman younger than 35 with multiple sclerosis. The V gene is TRBV12-3 or TRBV12-4, the J gene TRBJ2-1; weak D call: TRBD2 (6 bases). Sample: CD8+ T cells from blood. CDR3 protein: CASSWSGQPSYNEQFF. The CDR3 DNA reads TGTGCCAGCAGTTGGAGCGGGCAACCCTCCTACAATGAGCAGTTCTTC.